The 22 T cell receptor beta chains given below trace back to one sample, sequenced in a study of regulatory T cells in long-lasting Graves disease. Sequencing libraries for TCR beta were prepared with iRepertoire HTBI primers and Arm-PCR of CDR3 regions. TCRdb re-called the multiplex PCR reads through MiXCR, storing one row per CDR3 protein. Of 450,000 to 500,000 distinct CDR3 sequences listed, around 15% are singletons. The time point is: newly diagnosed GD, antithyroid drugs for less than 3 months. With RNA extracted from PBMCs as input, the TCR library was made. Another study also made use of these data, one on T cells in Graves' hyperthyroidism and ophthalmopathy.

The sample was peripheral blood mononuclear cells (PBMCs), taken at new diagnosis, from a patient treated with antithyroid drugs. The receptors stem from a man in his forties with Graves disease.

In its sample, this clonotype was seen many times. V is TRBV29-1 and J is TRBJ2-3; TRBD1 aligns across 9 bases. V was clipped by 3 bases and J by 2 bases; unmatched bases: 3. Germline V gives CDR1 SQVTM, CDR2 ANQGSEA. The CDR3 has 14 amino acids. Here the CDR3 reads CSVEGTGTTDTQYF. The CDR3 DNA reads TGCAGCGTTGAGGGGACAGGGACCACAGATACGCAGTATTTT.

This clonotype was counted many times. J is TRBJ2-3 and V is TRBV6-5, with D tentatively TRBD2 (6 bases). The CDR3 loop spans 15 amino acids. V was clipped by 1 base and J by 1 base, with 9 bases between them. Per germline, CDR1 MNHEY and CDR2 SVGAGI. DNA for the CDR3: TGTGCCAGCAGTTACTTGTCTAGCGGCACAGATACGCAGTATTTT. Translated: CASSYLSSGTDTQYF.

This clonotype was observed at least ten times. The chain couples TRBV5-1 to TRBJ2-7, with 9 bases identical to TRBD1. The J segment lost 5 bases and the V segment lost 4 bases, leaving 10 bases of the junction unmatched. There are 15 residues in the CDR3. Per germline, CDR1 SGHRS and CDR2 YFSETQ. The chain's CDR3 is CASSDMRQGVNEQYF. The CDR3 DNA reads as TGCGCCAGCAGCGATATGAGACAGGGGGTGAACGAGCAGTACTTC.

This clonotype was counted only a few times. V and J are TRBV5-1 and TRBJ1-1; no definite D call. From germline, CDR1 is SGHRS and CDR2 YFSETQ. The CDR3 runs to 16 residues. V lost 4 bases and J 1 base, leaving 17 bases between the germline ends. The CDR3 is CASSQQTGRSNTEAFF. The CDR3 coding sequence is TGCGCCAGCAGCCAACAAACCGGGCGGTCGAACACTGAAGCTTTCTTT.

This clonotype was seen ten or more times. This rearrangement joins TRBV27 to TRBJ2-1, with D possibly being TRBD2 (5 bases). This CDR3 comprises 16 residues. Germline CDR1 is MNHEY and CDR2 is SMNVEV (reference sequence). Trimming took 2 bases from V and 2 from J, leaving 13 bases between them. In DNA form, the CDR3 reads TGTGCCAGCAGTTTAACAAAGCGGAGAGCCTACAATGAGCAGTTCTTC. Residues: CASSLTKRRAYNEQFF.

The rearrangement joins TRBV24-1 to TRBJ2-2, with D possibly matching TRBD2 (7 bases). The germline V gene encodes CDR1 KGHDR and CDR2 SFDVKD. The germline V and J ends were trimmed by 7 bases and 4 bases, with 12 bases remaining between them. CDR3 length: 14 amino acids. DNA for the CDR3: TGTGCCACCAGCAAAAGGGGGGGCACCGGGGAGCTGTTTTTT. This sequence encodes CATSKRGGTGELFF.

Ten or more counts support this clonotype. This CDR3 is CASSLDPIRGGELFF. CDR3 in DNA: TGTGCCAGCAGCTTAGACCCCATAAGGGGCGGGGAGCTGTTTTTT. The chain recombines TRBV7-2 with TRBJ2-2; weak D call: TRBD1 (5 bases). The CDR3 sequence is 15 residues long. Trimming stripped 1 base from V and 7 bases from J, with 13 bases between. Germline V gene data show CDR1 as SGHTA and CDR2 as FQGNSA.

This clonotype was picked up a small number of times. This chain's CDR3 is CASSPSGGDRYYEQYF. CDR3 in DNA: TGTGCCAGCAGTCCCTCCGGGGGAGACCGATATTACGAGCAGTACTTC. The genes are TRBV27 and TRBJ2-7; D is perhaps TRBD2 (6 bases). Germline assignment: CDR1 MNHEY and CDR2 SMNVEV (reference sequence). The V end was cut by 5 bases, the J end by 4 bases, with 21 bases between. CDR3 size: 16 residues.

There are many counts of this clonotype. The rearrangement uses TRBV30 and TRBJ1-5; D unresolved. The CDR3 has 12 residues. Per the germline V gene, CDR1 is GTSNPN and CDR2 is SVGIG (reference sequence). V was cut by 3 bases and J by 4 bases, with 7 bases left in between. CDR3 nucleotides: TGTGCCTGGAGCTACGGGAATCAGCCCCAGCATTTT. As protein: CAWSYGNQPQHF.

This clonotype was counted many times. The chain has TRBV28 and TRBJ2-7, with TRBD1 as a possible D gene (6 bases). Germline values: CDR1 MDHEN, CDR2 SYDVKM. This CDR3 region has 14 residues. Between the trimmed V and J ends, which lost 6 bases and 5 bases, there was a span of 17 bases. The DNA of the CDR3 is TGTGCCAGCAGCCCCGACAGGTTTGCCGACGAGCAGTACTTC. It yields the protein CASSPDRFADEQYF.

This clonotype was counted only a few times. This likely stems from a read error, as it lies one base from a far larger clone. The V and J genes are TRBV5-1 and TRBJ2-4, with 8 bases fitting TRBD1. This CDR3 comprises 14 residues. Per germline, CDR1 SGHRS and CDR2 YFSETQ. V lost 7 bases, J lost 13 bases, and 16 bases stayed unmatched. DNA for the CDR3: TGCGCCAGCCGGCCGGGACAGGTGAGGCATGAGCAGTACTTC. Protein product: CASRPGQVRHEQYF.

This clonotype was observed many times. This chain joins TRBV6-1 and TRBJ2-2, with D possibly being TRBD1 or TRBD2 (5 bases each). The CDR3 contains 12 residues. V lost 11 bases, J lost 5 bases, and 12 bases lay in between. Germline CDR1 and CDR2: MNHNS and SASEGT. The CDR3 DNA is TGTGCCTCCCGGGACGAGACCGGGGAGCTGTTTTTT. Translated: CASRDETGELFF.

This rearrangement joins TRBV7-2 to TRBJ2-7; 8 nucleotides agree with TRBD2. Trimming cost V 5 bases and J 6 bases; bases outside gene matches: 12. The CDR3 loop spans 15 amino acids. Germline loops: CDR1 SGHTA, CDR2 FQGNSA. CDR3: CASSRPSSGVSEQYF. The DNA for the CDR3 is TGTGCCAGCAGCCGCCCTAGTAGCGGGGTCAGCGAGCAGTACTTC.

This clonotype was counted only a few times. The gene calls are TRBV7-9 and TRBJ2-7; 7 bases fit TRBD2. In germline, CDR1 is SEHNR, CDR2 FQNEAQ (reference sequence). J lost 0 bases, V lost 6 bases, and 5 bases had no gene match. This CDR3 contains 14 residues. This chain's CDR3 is CASRMSGDSYEQYF. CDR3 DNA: TGTGCCAGCAGGATGAGCGGGGACTCCTACGAGCAGTACTTC.

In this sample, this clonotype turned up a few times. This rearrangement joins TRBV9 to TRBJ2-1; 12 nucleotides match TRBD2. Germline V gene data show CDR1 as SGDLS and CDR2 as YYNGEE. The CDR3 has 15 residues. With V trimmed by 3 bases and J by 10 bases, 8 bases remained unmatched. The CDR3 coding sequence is TGTGCCAGCAGCGCTATGTCTAGCGGGAGGGCCGAGCAGTTCTTC. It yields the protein CASSAMSSGRAEQFF.

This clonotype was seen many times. CDR3 nucleotide sequence: TGCAGTGCTGGAGGGGCATGGGGGAGAACAGATACGCAGTATTTT. Translated: CSAGGAWGRTDTQYF. The genes are TRBV20-1 and TRBJ2-3, with D tentatively TRBD2 (6 bases). Trimming cost V 5 bases and J 3 bases, with 18 bases left between them. CDR3 size: 15 residues. CDR1 and CDR2 (germline): DFQATT, SNEGSKA (reference sequence).

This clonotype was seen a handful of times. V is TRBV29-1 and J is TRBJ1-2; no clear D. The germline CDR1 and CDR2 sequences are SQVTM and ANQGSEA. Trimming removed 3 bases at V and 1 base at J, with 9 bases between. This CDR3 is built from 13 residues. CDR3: CSVENSINYGYTF. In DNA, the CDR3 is TGCAGCGTTGAGAACAGTATTAACTATGGCTACACCTTC.

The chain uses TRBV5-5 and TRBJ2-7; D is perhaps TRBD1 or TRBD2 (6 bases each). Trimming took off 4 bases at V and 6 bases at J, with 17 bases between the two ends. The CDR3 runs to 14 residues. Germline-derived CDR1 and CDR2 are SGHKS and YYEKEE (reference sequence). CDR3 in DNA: TGTGCCAGCAGCCTTAGGGGGGCCGGGGGCGAGCAGTACTTC. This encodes CASSLRGAGGEQYF. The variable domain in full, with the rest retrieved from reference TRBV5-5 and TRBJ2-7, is DAGVTQSPTHLIKTRGQQVTLRCSPISGHKSVSWYQQVLGQGPQFIFQYYEKEERGRGNFPDRFSARQFPNYSSELNVNALLLGDSALYLCASSLRGAGGEQYFGPGTRLTVT.

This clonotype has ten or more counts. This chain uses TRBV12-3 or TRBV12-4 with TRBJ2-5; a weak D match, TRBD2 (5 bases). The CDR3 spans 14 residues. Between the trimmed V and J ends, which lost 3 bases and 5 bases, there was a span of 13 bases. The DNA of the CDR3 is TGTGCCAGCAGTTTTCCACCTAGCAGGGAGACCCAGTACTTC. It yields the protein CASSFPPSRETQYF.

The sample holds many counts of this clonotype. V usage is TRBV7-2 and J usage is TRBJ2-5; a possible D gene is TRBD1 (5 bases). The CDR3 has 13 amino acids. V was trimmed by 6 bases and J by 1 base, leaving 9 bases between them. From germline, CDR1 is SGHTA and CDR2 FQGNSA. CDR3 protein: CASRRQTQETQYF. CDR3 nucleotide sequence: TGTGCCAGCAGAAGACAGACCCAAGAGACCCAGTACTTC.

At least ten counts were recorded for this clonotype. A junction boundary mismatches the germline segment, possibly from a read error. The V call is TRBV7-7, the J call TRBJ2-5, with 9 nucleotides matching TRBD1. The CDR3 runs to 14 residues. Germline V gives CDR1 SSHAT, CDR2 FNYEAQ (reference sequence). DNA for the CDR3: TGTGCTAGCAGCTCGGACAGGGGAGGAGAGACCCAGTACTTC. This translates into CASSSDRGGETQYF.

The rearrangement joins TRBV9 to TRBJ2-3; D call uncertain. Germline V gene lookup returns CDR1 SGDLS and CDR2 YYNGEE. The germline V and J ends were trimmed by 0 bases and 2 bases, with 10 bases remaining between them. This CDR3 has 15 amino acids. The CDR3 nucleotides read TGTGCCAGCAGCGTAGCCCCAGTCTACACAGATACGCAGTATTTT. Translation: CASSVAPVYTDTQYF.